The 10 T cell receptor beta chains in this list originate from one sample, sequenced in a study of CD8 T cells in Susac syndrome. Random hexamers primed reverse transcription of about 0.45 to 1 ug RNA. TCRdb reanalysed the immunoSEQ multiplex PCR reads using MiXCR and keeps one entry per CDR3 protein. In the table there are about 150,000 distinct CDR3 sequences, 95% to 96% of which are singletons. Material: CD8+ T cells from PBMCs. The receptor set was obtained from a human donor with multiple sclerosis.

In nucleotides, the CDR3 is TGCAGCGTTGAAAAGGGAGCGACAGGGAACTATGGCTACACCTTC. Its protein is CSVEKGATGNYGYTF. V gene TRBV29-1 combines with J gene TRBJ1-2, with 7 positions matching TRBD1. This CDR3 has 15 residues. The V segment lost 2 bases and the J segment 2 bases; nucleotides outside the gene matches: 8. CDR1 SQVTM and CDR2 ANQGSEA come from the germline V gene. Looking up the rest from reference TRBV29-1 and TRBJ1-2 gives the full variable domain: SAVISQKPSRDICQRGTSLTIQCQVDSQVTMMFWYRQQPGQSLTLIATANQGSEATYESGFVIDKFPISRPNLTFSTLTVSNMSPEDSSIYLCSVEKGATGNYGYTFGSGTRLTVV.

This chain links TRBV3-1 with TRBJ2-1, with TRBD2 identical over 7 bases. V lost 4 bases and J lost 8; bases outside the gene matches: 5. Germline CDR1 LGHDT, CDR2 YNNKEL (reference sequence). The CDR3 is 13 residues long. CDR3 nucleotides: TGTGCCAGCAGCCGCGGGGGTCTCGATGAGCAGTTCTTC. Translated: CASSRGGLDEQFF.

This chain links TRBV6-1 with TRBJ1-2; 8 bases map to TRBD1. The CDR3 has 16 residues. Germline CDR1 is MNHNS and CDR2 is SASEGT. V lost 5 bases and J lost 2; bases outside the gene matches: 10. The CDR3 protein is CASSRRIRGRNYGYTF. CDR3 bases: TGTGCCAGCAGTCGCCGAATCAGGGGGCGAAACTATGGCTACACCTTC.

CDR3: CASSLTEHQETQYF. CDR3 in DNA: TGTGCCAGCAGCCTGACAGAACACCAAGAGACCCAGTACTTC. This chain links TRBV12-3 or TRBV12-4 with TRBJ2-5; the D gene is possibly TRBD1 (5 bases). The CDR3 is 14 amino acids. Trimming removed 6 bases at V and 0 bases at J, with 11 bases between.

The chain combines TRBV29-1 with TRBJ1-2, with a weak D call TRBD1 (5 bases). Trimming left V 8 bases short and J 6 bases short, with 16 bases between. The CDR3 totals 12 residues. Germline loops: CDR1 SQVTM, CDR2 ANQGSEA. DNA for the CDR3: TGCAGCATTACTGAAGGGGCACATGGCTACACCTTC. Translated, it gives CSITEGAHGYTF.

This clonotype occurred a few times. V gene TRBV29-1 combines with J gene TRBJ1-1; unclear D gene. The V end lost 0 bases, the J end lost 1 base, and 3 bases lay between the germline ends. The CDR3 has 12 residues. Germline CDR1 SQVTM, CDR2 ANQGSEA. CDR3 nucleotides: TGCAGCGTTGAAGAGGGGAACACTGAAGCTTTCTTT. It specifies CSVEEGNTEAFF.

V gene TRBV6-4 combines with J gene TRBJ1-5; weak D call: TRBD1 (6 bases). CDR1 MRHNA and CDR2 SNTAGT come from the germline V gene. The V end lost 3 bases, the J end lost 5 bases, and 20 bases lay between the germline ends. The CDR3 runs 17 residues. The CDR3 is CASSERGTTQGHQPQHF. CDR3 bases: TGTGCCAGCAGTGAACGCGGGACAACTCAGGGCCATCAGCCCCAGCATTTT.

This chain links TRBV29-1 with TRBJ1-2; tentatively, D is TRBD1 (5 bases). V lost 7 bases, J lost 7 bases, and 13 bases lay in between. From germline, CDR1 is SQVTM and CDR2 ANQGSEA. There are 11 residues in the CDR3. The CDR3 DNA reads as TGCAGCGCACCCGGCAGGGTTGGCTACACCTTC. Translation gives CSAPGRVGYTF.

This clonotype appeared once. V and J are TRBV29-1 and TRBJ2-2; tentative D call: TRBD1 (6 bases). Trimming stripped 6 bases from V and 7 bases from J, with 15 bases between. In germline, CDR1 is SQVTM, CDR2 ANQGSEA. The CDR3 length is 13 residues. The CDR3 DNA reads as TGCAGCGTATACTTACAGGGTGACGGGGAGCTGTTTTTT. This gives the protein CSVYLQGDGELFF.

Worth noting for this clonotype: A read error may account for a junction end that differs from germline. The chain carries TRBV7-9 and TRBJ2-3, with a tentative D call TRBD1 (7 bases). This CDR3 spans 15 amino acids. Germline V CDR1 and CDR2: SEHNR, FQNEAQ (reference sequence). The CDR3 sequence is CASNTRGAYTDTQFF. The DNA of the CDR3 is TGTGCCAGCAACACCAGGGGGGCATACACAGATACGCAGTTTTTT.